One sample yielded the 25 T cell receptor beta chains listed below, sequenced in a study of blood T cell repertoires in COVID-19. Assay used: immunoSEQ multiplex PCR; TCRdb lists only in-frame clones, some missing. The sample carries fewer than 300,000 clones, approximately 82% recorded once. Sequencing was carried out using peripheral blood. The receptors were gathered from a man of 80 years or more with acute or convalescent COVID-19.

This clone was seen a single time. This sequence joins TRBV6-5 and TRBJ2-7; 10 positions agree with TRBD2. CDR1 and CDR2 (germline): MNHEY, SVGAGI. The junction had 4 bases not matched to a gene; V was cut back by 6 bases and J by 2 bases. There are 14 residues in the CDR3. The CDR3 is CASRTSGETYEQYF. The CDR3 DNA reads as TGTGCCAGCAGAACTAGCGGGGAAACCTACGAGCAGTACTTC.

Concerning this clone: Compared with germline, one end of the junction differs, possibly owing to a read error. V and J are TRBV7-2 and TRBJ2-3; 10 bases match TRBD2. Germline CDR1 is SGHTA and CDR2 is FQGNSA. The CDR3 has 18 amino acids. The CDR3 nucleotides are TGTGCCAGCAGATTAGTGTCTAGCGGGGGTTCTAGCACAGATACGCAGTATTTT. It translates to CASRLVSSGGSSTDTQYF.

This clone was counted a single time. The rearrangement links TRBV5-4 to TRBJ1-6; D gene uncertain. This CDR3 has 16 residues. V gave up 0 bases and J gave up 0 bases, with 7 bases separating them. Germline V gene sequence: CDR1 SGHNT, CDR2 YYREEE (reference sequence). CDR3 in amino acids: CASSLAGSSYNSPLHF. The CDR3 nucleotides read TGTGCCAGCAGCTTGGCCGGGAGCTCCTATAATTCACCCCTCCACTTT.

This clone was seen more than once but under ten times. The J gene is TRBJ2-3, the V gene TRBV2, with 7 bases that match TRBD1. CDR1 and CDR2 from the germline V gene are SNHLY and FYNNEI. V dropped 6 bases and J dropped 6; count of bases not matched to a gene: 9. There are 14 residues in the CDR3. CDR3 nucleotide sequence: TGTGCCAGCAGCTTGGACAGGTTGGCGGATACGCAGTATTTT. Protein sequence: CASSLDRLADTQYF.

The chain employs TRBV6-1 and TRBJ1-5, with 7 nucleotides matching TRBD1. This CDR3 region has 16 residues. Germline-derived CDR1 and CDR2 are MNHNS and SASEGT. After removal of 3 bases from V and 2 bases from J, the junction contained 7 bases not matched to a gene. The CDR3 spells CASSELGGLGNQPQHF. CDR3 nucleotide sequence: TGTGCCAGCAGTGAGCTAGGGGGCTTGGGCAATCAGCCCCAGCATTTT.

This rearrangement joins TRBV9 to TRBJ1-6; D possibly corresponds to TRBD1 (5 bases). V was cut by 0 bases and J by 9 bases, with 13 bases left in between. Germline lookup yields CDR1 SGDLS and CDR2 YYNGEE. The CDR3 consists of 15 residues. CDR3 sequence: CASSVGGSGSSPLHF. The CDR3 DNA sequence: TGTGCCAGCAGCGTAGGGGGCTCCGGAAGTTCACCCCTCCACTTT.

This clone occurred once. The sample contains more than one DNA sequence encoding this CDR3. The chain links TRBV3-1 (or the pseudogene TRBV3-2) to TRBJ2-1; 8 bases are shared with TRBD1. The CDR3 totals 15 residues. Germline V gene data show CDR1 as LGHDT and CDR2 as YNNKEL (reference sequence). V gave up 4 bases and J gave up 4 bases; unmatched junction bases: 6. The DNA of the CDR3 is TGTGCCAGCAGCCGACGACAGGGGAGTTACAATGAGCAGTTCTTC. Translation gives CASSRRQGSYNEQFF.

The chain joins TRBV20-1 to TRBJ2-1; maybe TRBD2 (6 bases). V was trimmed by 3 bases and J by 9 bases, leaving 12 bases between them. Looked up from germline, CDR1 is DFQATT and CDR2 is SNEGSKA (reference sequence). This CDR3 is built from 12 residues. This CDR3 is CSASRETSEQFF. CDR3 in DNA: TGCAGTGCTAGTCGGGAGACCAGTGAGCAGTTCTTC.

This clone has a single count. The rearrangement joins TRBV6-5 to TRBJ1-5, with 7 bases aligning to TRBD1. From germline, CDR1 is MNHEY and CDR2 SVGAGI. V lost 6 bases and J lost 2; bases outside the gene matches: 7. The CDR3 is made up of 15 amino acids. In nucleotides, the CDR3 is TGTGCCAGCAGAATCGACAGGGAACGCAATCAGCCCCAGCATTTT. Protein: CASRIDRERNQPQHF.

This chain links TRBV10-2 with TRBJ1-6; D remains unclear. The CDR3 runs 12 residues. Germline lookup yields CDR1 WSHSY and CDR2 SAAADI. The V and J ends lost 3 bases and 14 bases respectively, with 11 bases between them. CDR3 protein: CASSELLRTLHF. The CDR3 DNA is TGCGCCAGCAGTGAACTCCTCCGAACCCTCCACTTT.

This chain uses TRBV28 with TRBJ2-2; perhaps TRBD2 as D (6 bases). Per germline, CDR1 MDHEN and CDR2 SYDVKM. V was clipped by 3 bases and J by 6 bases, with 17 bases between them. The CDR3 has 16 residues. CDR3 in DNA: TGTGCCAGCAGTTTGATCGGAGTAGCGGTTCCCGGGGAGCTGTTTTTT. It is translated as CASSLIGVAVPGELFF.

The V call is TRBV5-1, the J call TRBJ1-1, with D possibly being TRBD1 (6 bases). Germline V CDR1 and CDR2: SGHRS, YFSETQ. V was trimmed by 3 bases and J by 3 bases, leaving 18 bases between them. This CDR3 comprises 16 residues. CDR3 sequence (DNA): TGCGCCAGCAGCTCCCGGAGAGGGGGAACGGACACTGAAGCTTTCTTT. Translating it yields CASSSRRGGTDTEAFF.

The CDR3: CSGRTSYEQYF. CDR3 nucleotide sequence: TGCAGCGGACGGACTTCGTACGAGCAGTACTTC. This rearrangement joins TRBV29-1 to TRBJ2-7; a possible D gene is TRBD2 (5 bases). CDR1 is SQVTM and CDR2 is ANQGSEA in the germline V gene. Trimming took 7 bases from V and 4 from J, leaving 11 bases between them. The CDR3 loop spans 11 amino acids.

V gene TRBV27 combines with J gene TRBJ2-5, with a weak D call TRBD1 (6 bases). Trimming pared 5 bases from V and 5 bases from J, leaving 9 bases between. CDR3 length: 12 amino acids. Germline CDR1 is MNHEY and CDR2 is SMNVEV (reference sequence). Here the CDR3 DNA reads TGTGCCAGCAGTCGTAGGGGGGAGACCCAGTACTTC. It codes for CASSRRGETQYF.

The chain combines TRBV2 with TRBJ1-5; possible D gene TRBD1, 6 bases. The CDR3 is made up of 14 amino acids. From germline, CDR1 is SNHLY and CDR2 FYNNEI. V lost 6 bases to trimming and J lost 8 bases, with 17 bases between them. CDR3 sequence: CASRRDTSREPQHF. The CDR3, as DNA: TGTGCCAGCAGAAGGGACACCTCAAGGGAGCCCCAGCATTTT.

The J gene is TRBJ1-1, the V gene TRBV7-2, with unresolved D. The CDR3 is made up of 13 amino acids. The ends were cut back, 5 bases at V and 2 bases at J, with 9 bases in the middle. Germline V gene sequence: CDR1 SGHTA, CDR2 FQGNSA. CDR3 DNA sequence: TGTGCCAGCAGCCGACCGGGAAACACTGAAGCTTTCTTT. It codes for CASSRPGNTEAFF.

The J gene is TRBJ2-5, the V gene TRBV7-8; 7 bases line up with TRBD1. The CDR3 is made up of 13 amino acids. CDR1 SGHVS and CDR2 FQNEAQ come from the germline V gene. V was clipped by 4 bases and J by 2 bases; unmatched bases: 1. CDR3 sequence: CASSSDRQETQYF. CDR3 nucleotides: TGTGCCAGCAGCTCGGACAGGCAAGAGACCCAGTACTTC.

There are a few counts of this clone. This sequence joins TRBV5-6 and TRBJ1-5, with D possibly TRBD1 on 6 matching bases. The CDR3 spans 14 residues. Germline V CDR1 and CDR2: SGHDT, YYEEEE. The V end was cut by 4 bases, the J end by 3 bases, with 11 bases between. The CDR3 nucleotides read TGTGCCAGCAGCCGTCGGACAGCCAATCAGCCCCAGCATTTT. Protein: CASSRRTANQPQHF. The complete variable domain, with remaining parts taken from reference TRBV5-6 and TRBJ1-5, reads DAGVTQSPTHLIKTRGQQVTLRCSPKSGHDTVSWYQQALGQGPQFIFQYYEEEERQRGNFPDRFSGHQFPNYSSELNVNALLLGDSALYLCASSRRTANQPQHFGDGTRLSIL.

V gene TRBV4-1 combines with J gene TRBJ2-1; D is possibly TRBD1 (6 bases). CDR3 size: 13 residues. The germline gives CDR1 MGHRA, CDR2 YSYEKL. Deletions cut 0 bases from V and 12 bases from J, with 12 bases between. The CDR3 DNA sequence: TGCGCCAGCAGCCAAGATCAGGGGCTAGGGCAGTTCTTC. This sequence encodes CASSQDQGLGQFF.

The V gene is TRBV5-4, the J gene TRBJ1-5, with a possible D match to TRBD1 (5 bases). CDR3 length equals 14 residues. V was clipped by 4 bases and J by 5 bases, with 13 bases between them. Germline V gives CDR1 SGHNT, CDR2 YYREEE (reference sequence). CDR3 in amino acids: CASSLQGGDQPQHF. The CDR3 coding sequence is TGTGCCAGCAGCCTCCAGGGAGGGGATCAGCCCCAGCATTTT.

The V call is TRBV4-2, the J call TRBJ2-7; TRBD1 matches at 7 bases. This CDR3 has 14 residues. Germline values: CDR1 LGHNA, CDR2 YNFKEQ. The V and J ends lost 0 bases and 3 bases, in that order; junction bases with no gene match: 2. As DNA, the CDR3 is TGTGCCAGCAGCCAAGAGGGACAGTACTACGAGCAGTACTTC. The encoded protein is CASSQEGQYYEQYF.

This clone was picked up a small number of times. This rearrangement joins TRBV11-3 to TRBJ2-1, with TRBD1 matching over 10 bases. CDR1 and CDR2 (germline): SGHNT, YENEEA. Trimming at V came to 2 bases and at J to 6 bases, leaving 10 bases not matched to a gene. The CDR3 is made up of 17 amino acids. The CDR3 DNA reads as TGTGCCAGCAGCTTACTGTCCGGGACAGGGGTGGGCAATGAGCAGTTCTTC. Translated, it gives CASSLLSGTGVGNEQFF.

The count of this clone is one. V gene TRBV29-1 combines with J gene TRBJ2-1, with 8 bases lining up with TRBD2. The junction had 9 bases not matched to a gene; V was cut back by 5 bases and J by 6 bases. The CDR3 sequence is 14 residues long. Germline-derived CDR1 and CDR2 are SQVTM and ANQGSEA. This CDR3 reads CSVNQGRGVNEQFF. The CDR3 nucleotides are TGCAGCGTTAATCAGGGGCGGGGGGTCAATGAGCAGTTCTTC.

The chain couples TRBV7-8 to TRBJ2-7; 12 bases line up with TRBD2. CDR1 is SGHVS and CDR2 is FQNEAQ in the germline V gene. V lost 1 base and J lost 7; bases outside the gene matches: 8. The CDR3 runs 16 residues. CDR3 bases: TGTGCCAGCAGCTTAGGCTCTAGCGGGGGGGCTTATGAGCAGTACTTC. Residues: CASSLGSSGGAYEQYF.

The chain combines TRBV27 with TRBJ1-1; 11 bases are shared with TRBD1. The CDR3 covers 16 residues. CDR1 MNHEY and CDR2 SMNVEV come from the germline V gene (reference sequence). J lost 0 bases, V lost 5 bases, and 5 bases had no gene match. In nucleotides, the CDR3 is TGTGCCAGCAGTCCCGGGACAGGGGGTCTGAACACTGAAGCTTTCTTT. The encoded protein is CASSPGTGGLNTEAFF.